This is a list of T cell receptor beta chains from one sample in a study of identical twins. A single record per CDR3 protein comes from TCRdb applying MiXCR to the 5' RACE reads. The table lists 200,000 to 300,000 distinct CDR3 sequences, about 12% of them singletons, with roughly 3.7% in the top ten. These data were also filed under a second study, of yellow fever vaccine responses in identical twins.

The sequencing sample was made of memory (CD45RO+) T cells sorted from blood. The receptors come from a young woman in good health. Both conserved end residues are part of each CDR3. D genes are given only for firm matches. The listing skips clone size in some rows; elsewhere it reads once, few, many or a size class.

>TRBJ2-3|TRBV20-1|NA|many
CSASRTDTQYF
TGCAGTGCTAGCAGAACAGATACGCAGTATTTT
>TRBJ2-1|TRBV3-1|TRBD2|NA
CASSLPRTSGANEQFF
TGTGCCAGCAGCCTCCCCAGGACTAGCGGGGCCAATGAGCAGTTCTTC
>TRBJ2-6|TRBV10-3|NA|few
CAISESTPGANVLTF
TGTGCCATCAGTGAGTCGACGCCTGGGGCCAACGTCCTGACTTTC
>TRBJ2-2|TRBV3-1|NA|NA
CASRSGTLTGELFF
TGTGCCAGCCGCTCCGGGACACTCACCGGGGAGCTGTTTTTT
>TRBJ1-4|TRBV5-5|TRBD1|NA
CASSVRIGTGGGGKLFF
TGTGCCAGCAGCGTGAGAATAGGGACAGGGGGCGGAGGAAAACTGTTTTTT
>TRBJ2-7|TRBV10-3|NA|few
CAISESRSGTYEQYF
TGTGCCATCAGTGAGTCGAGAAGCGGAACCTACGAGCAGTACTTC
>TRBJ2-7|TRBV20-1|NA|many
CSGGGLYEQYF
TGCAGTGGAGGGGGATTGTACGAGCAGTACTTC
>TRBJ2-1|TRBV20-1|NA|few
CSARQTGPGEQFF
TGCAGTGCTAGGCAAACAGGGCCCGGAGAGCAGTTCTTC
>TRBJ2-7|TRBV7-9|NA|few
CASSLAHERDEQYF
TGTGCCAGCAGCTTAGCCCACGAGCGGGACGAGCAGTACTTC
>TRBJ2-1|TRBV30|NA|NA
CFLGESFREGRNNEQFF
TGTTTCCTAGGAGAATCTTTCCGGGAAGGTAGGAACAATGAGCAGTTCTTC
>TRBJ1-1|TRBV10-2|NA|many
CASTQTENTEAFF
TGCGCCAGCACCCAGACAGAGAACACTGAAGCTTTCTTT
>TRBJ2-6|TRBV25-1|TRBD1|NA
CASSEGQPFSGANVLTF
TGTGCCAGCAGTGAGGGACAGCCATTCTCTGGGGCCAACGTCCTGACTTTC
>TRBJ2-5|TRBV7-2|NA|few
CASSLGTETQYF
TGTGCCAGCAGCTTGGGGACCGAGACCCAGTACTTC
>TRBJ2-5|TRBV7-2|TRBD2|NA
CASSLDLWGGQETQYF
TGTGCCAGCAGCTTAGATTTGTGGGGGGGCCAAGAGACCCAGTACTTC
>TRBJ1-4|TRBV20-1|NA|few
CSAKHRDIDEKLFF
TGCAGTGCTAAACACCGGGACATCGATGAAAAACTGTTTTTT
>TRBJ2-7|TRBV7-9|NA|few
CASSIGDLHPYEQYF
TGTGCCAGCAGTATAGGGGACCTCCACCCCTACGAGCAGTACTTC
>TRBJ2-7|TRBV7-2|TRBD1|NA
CASSFHRGLKGEQYF
TGTGCCAGCAGCTTCCATAGGGGGCTCAAGGGGGAGCAGTACTTC
>TRBJ2-5|TRBV3-1|TRBD2|NA
CASSPDPLAGDPETQYF
TGTGCCAGCAGCCCAGACCCACTAGCGGGGGATCCAGAGACCCAGTACTTC
>TRBJ2-7|TRBV5-6|TRBD2|few
CASSLGLAGGHEQYF
TGTGCCAGCAGCTTGGGCCTAGCGGGGGGCCACGAGCAGTACTTC
>TRBJ1-1|TRBV12-3/TRBV12-4|NA|many
CASSRRFEAFF
TGTGCCAGCAGCAGACGCTTTGAAGCTTTCTTT
>TRBJ2-1|TRBV7-9|NA|many
CASSLGQGMTYNEQFF
TGTGCCAGCAGCTTAGGGCAGGGGATGACCTACAATGAGCAGTTCTTC
>TRBJ2-7|TRBV18|TRBD2|few
CASSPVGAGGSSYEQYF
TGTGCCAGCTCACCAGTGGGAGCGGGAGGGTCCTCCTACGAGCAGTACTTC